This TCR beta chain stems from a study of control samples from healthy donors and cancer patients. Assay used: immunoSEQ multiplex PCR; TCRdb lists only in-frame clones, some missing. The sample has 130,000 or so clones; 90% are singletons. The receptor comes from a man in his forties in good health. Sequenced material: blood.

CDR3 bases: TGTGCCAGCTCAAACCCCCAGACAGGGAGATATGGCTACACCTTC. Protein sequence: CASSNPQTGRYGYTF. The chain carries TRBV18 and TRBJ1-2, with 7 positions matching TRBD1. CDR1 is KGHSH and CDR2 is LQKENI in the germline V gene. CDR3 size: 15 residues. V lost 5 bases and J lost 5; bases outside the gene matches: 11.